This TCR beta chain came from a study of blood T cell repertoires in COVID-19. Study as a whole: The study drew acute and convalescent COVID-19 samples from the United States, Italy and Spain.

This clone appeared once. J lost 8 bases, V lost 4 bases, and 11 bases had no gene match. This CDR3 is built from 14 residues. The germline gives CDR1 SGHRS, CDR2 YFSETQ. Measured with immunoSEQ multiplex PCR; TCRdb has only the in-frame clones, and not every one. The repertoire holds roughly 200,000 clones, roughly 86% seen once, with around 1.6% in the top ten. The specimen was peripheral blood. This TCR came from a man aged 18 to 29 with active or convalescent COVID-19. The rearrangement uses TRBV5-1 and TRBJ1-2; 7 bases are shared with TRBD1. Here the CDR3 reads CASSPDRDVLGYTF. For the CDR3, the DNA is TGCGCCAGCAGCCCCGACAGGGATGTTTTAGGCTACACCTTC.